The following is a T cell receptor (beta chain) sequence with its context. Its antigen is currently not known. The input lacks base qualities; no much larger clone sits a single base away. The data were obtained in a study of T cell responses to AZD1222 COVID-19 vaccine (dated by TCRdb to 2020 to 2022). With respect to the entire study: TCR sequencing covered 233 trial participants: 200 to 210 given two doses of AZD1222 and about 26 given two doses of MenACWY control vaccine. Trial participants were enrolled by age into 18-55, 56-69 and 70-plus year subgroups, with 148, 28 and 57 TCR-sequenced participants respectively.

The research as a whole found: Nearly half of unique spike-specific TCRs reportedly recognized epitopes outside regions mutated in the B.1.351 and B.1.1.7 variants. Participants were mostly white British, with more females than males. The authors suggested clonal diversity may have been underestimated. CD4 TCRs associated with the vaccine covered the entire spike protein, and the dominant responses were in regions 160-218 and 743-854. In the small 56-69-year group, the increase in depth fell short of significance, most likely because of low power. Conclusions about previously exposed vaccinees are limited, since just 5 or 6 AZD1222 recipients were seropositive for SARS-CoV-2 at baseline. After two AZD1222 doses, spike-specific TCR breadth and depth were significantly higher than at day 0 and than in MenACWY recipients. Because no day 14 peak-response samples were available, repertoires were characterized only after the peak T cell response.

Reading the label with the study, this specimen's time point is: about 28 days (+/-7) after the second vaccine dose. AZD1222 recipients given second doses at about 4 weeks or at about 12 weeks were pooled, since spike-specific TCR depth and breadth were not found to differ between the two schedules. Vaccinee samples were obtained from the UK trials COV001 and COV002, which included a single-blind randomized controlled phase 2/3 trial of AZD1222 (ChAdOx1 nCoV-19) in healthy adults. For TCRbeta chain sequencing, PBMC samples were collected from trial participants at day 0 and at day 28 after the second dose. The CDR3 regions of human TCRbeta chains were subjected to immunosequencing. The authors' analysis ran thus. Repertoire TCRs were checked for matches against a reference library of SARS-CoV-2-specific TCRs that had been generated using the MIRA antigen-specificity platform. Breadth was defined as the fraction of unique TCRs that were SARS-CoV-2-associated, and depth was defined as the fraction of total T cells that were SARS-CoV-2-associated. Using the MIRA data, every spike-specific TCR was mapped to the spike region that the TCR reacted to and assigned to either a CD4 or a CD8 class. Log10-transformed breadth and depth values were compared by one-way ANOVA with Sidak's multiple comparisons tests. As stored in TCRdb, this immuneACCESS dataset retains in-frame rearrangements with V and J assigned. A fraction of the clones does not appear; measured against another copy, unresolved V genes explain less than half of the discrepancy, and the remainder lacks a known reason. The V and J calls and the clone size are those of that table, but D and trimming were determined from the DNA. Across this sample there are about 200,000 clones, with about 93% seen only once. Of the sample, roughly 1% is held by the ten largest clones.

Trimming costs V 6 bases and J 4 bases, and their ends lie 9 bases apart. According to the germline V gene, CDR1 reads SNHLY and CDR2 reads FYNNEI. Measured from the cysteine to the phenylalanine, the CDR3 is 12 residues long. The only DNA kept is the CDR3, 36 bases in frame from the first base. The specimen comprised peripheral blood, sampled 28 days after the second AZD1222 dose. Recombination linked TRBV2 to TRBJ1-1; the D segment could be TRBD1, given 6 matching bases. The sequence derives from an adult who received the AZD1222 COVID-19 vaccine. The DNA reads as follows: TGTGCCAGCAGACAGGGAGCCACTGAAGCTTTCTTT. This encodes CASRQGATEAFF.